This passage covers 24 T cell receptor beta chains from one sample sequenced in a study of CD8 T cells in ankylosing spondylitis. Study observations and caveats: Seemingly characteristic of ankylosing spondylitis blood was a TCR beta motif consisting of fewer than 10 highly homologous variants.

Each CDR3 protein gets one entry after TCRdb re-called the 5' RACE reads with MiXCR. The sample yields about 540,000 distinct CDR3 sequences, roughly 13% seen once. These receptors have no identified antigens. The sample taken for sequencing was blood, either unsorted or a sorted T cell fraction (not recorded which). The origin of the receptors is a male donor with ankylosing spondylitis.

This chain connects TRBV5-1 to TRBJ1-3; unclear D gene. Germline V lookup: CDR1 SGHRS, CDR2 YFSETQ. Trimming took off 4 bases at V and 0 bases at J, with 11 bases between the two ends. The CDR3 covers 15 residues. The CDR3 reads CASSRPQSSGNTIYF. DNA of the CDR3: TGCGCCAGCAGCCGCCCACAGAGCTCTGGAAACACCATATATTTT. Drawing the rest from reference TRBV5-1 and TRBJ1-3, the complete variable domain is KAGVTQTPRYLIKTRGQQVTLSCSPISGHRSVSWYQQTPGQGLQFLFEYFSETQRNKGNFPGRFSGRQFSNSRSEMNVSTLELGDSALYLCASSRPQSSGNTIYFGEGSWLTVV.

The V call is TRBV2, the J call TRBJ2-7; 7 bases fit TRBD1. The V and J ends lost 4 bases and 2 bases, in that order; junction bases with no gene match: 8. CDR3 size: 15 residues. Germline V CDR1 and CDR2: SNHLY, FYNNEI. The CDR3 is CASSGTGAITYEQYV. The DNA of the CDR3 is TGTGCCAGCAGTGGGACAGGAGCAATCACCTACGAGCAGTACGTC.

This clonotype was counted a few times. The chain carries TRBV6-1 and TRBJ2-3; the match to TRBD1 covers 7 bases. Trimming took 6 bases from V and 0 from J; bases not matched to a gene: 3. CDR3 length equals 14 residues. Germline V gene lookup returns CDR1 MNHNS and CDR2 SASEGT. For the CDR3, the DNA is TGTGCCAGCAGGAGACAGGGTAGCACAGATACGCAGTATTTT. Its translation: CASRRQGSTDTQYF.

This clonotype appeared many times. This sequence joins TRBV3-1 and TRBJ2-2; D might be TRBD2 (6 bases). The CDR3 contains 14 residues. Germline V gene data show CDR1 as LGHDT and CDR2 as YNNKEL (reference sequence). The ends were cut back, 4 bases at V and 8 bases at J, with 14 bases in the middle. The CDR3 here is CASSLPTRMGELFF. DNA for the CDR3: TGTGCCAGCAGCCTCCCGACTAGAATGGGGGAGCTGTTTTTT.

Ten or more counts support this clonotype. J is TRBJ1-4 and V is TRBV12-3 or TRBV12-4, with no clear D. The ends were cut back, 6 bases at V and 12 bases at J, with 20 bases in the middle. The CDR3 loop spans 14 amino acids. CDR3 residues: CASSLWGRAKQLFF. CDR3 DNA: TGTGCCAGCAGCCTCTGGGGAAGGGCGAAGCAACTGTTTTTT.

This clonotype was recorded many times. The V gene is TRBV3-1, the J gene TRBJ1-2, with a weak D call TRBD1 (5 bases). Germline CDR1 reads LGHDT; CDR2 reads YNNKEL (reference sequence). The ends were cut back, 1 base at V and 7 bases at J, with 16 bases in the middle. The CDR3 extends over 15 amino acids. CDR3 coding DNA: TGTGCCAGCAGCCAAGGTTTCGATGGGGGAGGTGGCTACACCTTC. It translates to CASSQGFDGGGGYTF.

This clonotype has ten or more counts. The DNA for the CDR3 is TGTGCCACCAGTGATTTGAGGGGGACAGGGAGGGACAATGAGCAGTTCTTC. Translated: CATSDLRGTGRDNEQFF. The rearrangement links TRBV24-1 to TRBJ2-1, with 9 positions matching TRBD1. This CDR3 is 17 amino acids long. Looked up from germline, CDR1 is KGHDR and CDR2 is SFDVKD. V gave up 0 bases and J gave up 5 bases; unmatched junction bases: 7.

This clonotype was detected many times. The chain has TRBV5-8 and TRBJ1-4; 9 nucleotides line up with TRBD1. Trimming cost V 6 bases and J 6 bases; bases outside gene matches: 12. Per germline, CDR1 SGHTS and CDR2 YDEGEE. The CDR3 length is 16 residues. Written as DNA, the CDR3 is TGTGCCAGCATCCCGGGGCCGGGACAGGGTGATGAAAAACTGTTTTTT. Its translation is CASIPGPGQGDEKLFF.

Of note for this clonotype: The missing conserved phenylalanine or tryptophan at the end of this CDR3 makes a read error likely. The chain employs TRBV15 and TRBJ2-3; 8 nucleotides line up with TRBD2. Germline loops: CDR1 LNHNV, CDR2 YYDKDF (reference sequence). After removal of 0 bases from V and 5 bases from J, the junction contained 7 bases not matched to a gene. CDR3 length equals 16 residues. For the CDR3, the DNA is TGTGCCACCAGCAGAGACTTTGCGGGAGGTCTAGATACGCAGTATTCT. Translation: CATSRDFAGGLDTQYS.

CDR3 loop: CASSLTWEADIQYF. DNA of the CDR3: TGCGCCAGCAGCCTCACCTGGGAGGCGGACATTCAGTACTTC. The genes are TRBV4-1 and TRBJ2-4, with D possibly matching TRBD2 (6 bases). The V and J ends lost 4 bases and 8 bases respectively, with 15 bases between them. The CDR3 has 14 residues. Per the germline V gene, CDR1 is MGHRA and CDR2 is YSYEKL.

The chain joins TRBV7-2 to TRBJ1-2; D is uncertain. This CDR3 contains 15 residues. Germline lookup yields CDR1 SGHTA and CDR2 FQGNSA. V lost 1 base and J 7 bases, leaving 16 bases between the germline ends. Here the CDR3 DNA reads TGTGCCAGCAGCTTAGACCCCTTGTCGGGAGGTGGCTACACCTTC. As protein: CASSLDPLSGGGYTF.

This clonotype showed up many times. The chain is built from TRBV7-2 and TRBJ1-6, with D hard to call. CDR3 length: 12 amino acids. Per the germline V gene, CDR1 is SGHTA and CDR2 is FQGNSA. V gave up 4 bases and J gave up 10 bases, with 8 bases separating them. The CDR3 region has the DNA TGTGCCAGCAGCTCTGTGGGGTCACCCCTCCACTTT. This encodes CASSSVGSPLHF. The complete variable domain, with remaining parts taken from reference TRBV7-2 and TRBJ1-6, reads GAGVSQSPSNKVTEKGKDVELRCDPISGHTALYWYRQSLGQGLEFLIYFQGNSAPDKSGLPSDRFSAERTGGSVSTLTIQRTQQEDSAVYLCASSSVGSPLHFGNGTRLTVT.

This clonotype was detected a few times. This sequence joins TRBV5-1 and TRBJ1-3, with a weak D call TRBD1 (6 bases). Germline V gives CDR1 SGHRS, CDR2 YFSETQ. This CDR3 is built from 15 residues. V dropped 1 base and J dropped 0 bases, with 8 bases sitting between them. This CDR3 is CASSLTGLSGNTIYF. In DNA form, the CDR3 reads TGCGCCAGCAGCTTGACAGGGCTCTCTGGAAACACCATATATTTT.

This chain links TRBV29-1 with TRBJ1-5, with D unclear. CDR1 and CDR2 (germline): SQVTM, ANQGSEA. V was shortened by 4 bases and J by 3 bases, with 10 bases between the two germline ends. The CDR3 spans 13 residues. Here the CDR3 reads CSVGDGNNQPQHF. In nucleotides, the CDR3 is TGCAGCGTTGGGGATGGGAACAATCAGCCCCAGCATTTT.

Only a few counts were recorded for this clonotype. CDR3 amino acids: CASSLGAGINEQFF. DNA of the CDR3: TGTGCCAGCAGCTTAGGCGCAGGGATCAATGAGCAGTTCTTC. The V gene is TRBV7-9, the J gene TRBJ2-1; D might be TRBD1 (5 bases). Germline CDR1 reads SEHNR; CDR2 reads FQNEAQ (reference sequence). The CDR3 is made up of 14 amino acids. The V and J ends lost 1 base and 6 bases respectively, with 10 bases between them.

This clonotype was counted at least ten times. This sequence joins TRBV7-9 and TRBJ1-1; a weak D match, TRBD1 (6 bases). The V gene lost 8 bases and the J gene lost 1 base, with 23 bases spanning the gap. The length of the CDR3 is 17 residues. From germline, CDR1 is SEHNR and CDR2 FQNEAQ (reference sequence). The CDR3 DNA sequence: TGTGCCAGCCGCCTCTCGGGACAACTGAGCAAGAACACTGAAGCTTTCTTT. It is translated as CASRLSGQLSKNTEAFF.

The chain is built from TRBV30 and TRBJ2-7; 7 nucleotides line up with TRBD1. This CDR3 region has 12 residues. The J segment lost 5 bases and the V segment lost 5 bases, leaving 6 bases of the junction unmatched. Germline V lookup: CDR1 GTSNPN, CDR2 SVGIG (reference sequence). CDR3 bases: TGTGCCTGGGCCACAGGGGTCCACGAGCAGTACTTC. Translating it yields CAWATGVHEQYF.

This chain uses TRBV5-1 with TRBJ2-1; TRBD1 matches 9 bases. Germline-derived CDR1 and CDR2 are SGHRS and YFSETQ. Trimming at V came to 2 bases and at J to 10 bases, leaving 13 bases not matched to a gene. This CDR3 comprises 16 residues. CDR3 in DNA: TGCGCCAGCAGCTTTAGCCGGGACAGGGTTGCTCGGGAGCAGTTCTTC. It encodes CASSFSRDRVAREQFF.

This clonotype has more than one count but fewer than ten. The genes are TRBV29-1 and TRBJ2-3; D not certain. The CDR3 is made up of 12 amino acids. CDR1 is SQVTM and CDR2 is ANQGSEA in the germline V gene. V was pared by 4 bases and J by 0 bases, with 5 bases between. CDR3 DNA sequence: TGCAGCGTTGTGACTAGCACAGATACGCAGTATTTT. It encodes CSVVTSTDTQYF.

This clonotype was observed at least ten times. The rearrangement uses TRBV7-2 and TRBJ1-3, with no clear D. This CDR3 spans 17 amino acids. CDR1 and CDR2 from the germline V gene are SGHTA and FQGNSA. V lost 2 bases to trimming and J lost 0 bases, with 14 bases between them. CDR3 DNA sequence: TGTGCCAGCAGCTTACTCCCCGTGGTCAGCTCTGGAAACACCATATATTTT. Translation: CASSLLPVVSSGNTIYF.

This clonotype was observed at least ten times. This chain connects TRBV20-1 to TRBJ1-1, with TRBD1 as a possible D gene (5 bases). CDR1 is DFQATT, CDR2 SNEGSKA, per germline (reference sequence). CDR3 length equals 12 residues. Written as DNA, the CDR3 is TGCAGAGTGGGGCAGGAGGGCACTGAAGCTTTCTTT. Translated, it gives CRVGQEGTEAFF.

This clonotype was recorded a few times. The chain couples TRBV5-1 to TRBJ2-1, with 9 bases aligning to TRBD1. Germline V gives CDR1 SGHRS, CDR2 YFSETQ. This CDR3 spans 16 amino acids. The J segment lost 5 bases and the V segment lost 4 bases, leaving 10 bases of the junction unmatched. The CDR3 nucleotides read TGCGCCAGCAGCCTTTTACCGGGACAGGGAGACAATGAGCAGTTCTTC. This codes for CASSLLPGQGDNEQFF.

This clonotype was counted many times. The CDR3 is CASSPRQNYGYTF. Here the CDR3 DNA reads TGTGCCAGCAGCCCCCGACAGAACTATGGCTACACCTTC. This rearrangement joins TRBV12-3 or TRBV12-4 to TRBJ1-2; possibly TRBD1 for D (5 bases). Trimming took off 6 bases at V and 2 bases at J, with 10 bases between the two ends. The CDR3 consists of 13 residues.

J is TRBJ2-3 and V is TRBV15, with 12 bases identical to TRBD2. This CDR3 is 14 amino acids long. J lost 8 bases, V lost 7 bases, and 7 bases had no gene match. Germline V gene data show CDR1 as LNHNV and CDR2 as YYDKDF (reference sequence). CDR3 sequence: CATKLAGGFSTQYF. The CDR3 nucleotides are TGTGCCACCAAACTAGCGGGAGGATTTAGTACGCAGTATTTT.